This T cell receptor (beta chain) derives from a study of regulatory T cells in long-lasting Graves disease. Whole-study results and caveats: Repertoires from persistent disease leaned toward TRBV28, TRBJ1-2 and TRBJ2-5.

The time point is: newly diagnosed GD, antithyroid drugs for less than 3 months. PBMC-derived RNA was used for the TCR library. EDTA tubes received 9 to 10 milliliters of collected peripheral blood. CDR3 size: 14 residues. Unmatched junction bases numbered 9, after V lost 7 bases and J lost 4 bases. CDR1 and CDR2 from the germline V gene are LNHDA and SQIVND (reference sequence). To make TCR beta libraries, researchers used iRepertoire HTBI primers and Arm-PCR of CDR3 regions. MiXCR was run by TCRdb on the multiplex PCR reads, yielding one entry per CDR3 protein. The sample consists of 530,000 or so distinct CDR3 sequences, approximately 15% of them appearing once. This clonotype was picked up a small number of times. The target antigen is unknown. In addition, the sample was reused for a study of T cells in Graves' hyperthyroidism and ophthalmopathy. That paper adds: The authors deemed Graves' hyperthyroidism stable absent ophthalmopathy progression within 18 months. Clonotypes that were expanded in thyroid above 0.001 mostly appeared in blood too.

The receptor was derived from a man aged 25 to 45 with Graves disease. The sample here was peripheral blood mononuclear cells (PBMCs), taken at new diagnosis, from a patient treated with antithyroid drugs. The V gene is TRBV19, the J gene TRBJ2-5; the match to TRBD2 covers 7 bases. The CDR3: CASTLTGGRETQYF. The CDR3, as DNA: TGTGCCAGTACGTTAACGGGAGGCCGAGAGACCCAGTACTTC.